A single sample is the source of the 29 T cell receptor beta chains below, sequenced in a study of blood T cell repertoires in COVID-19. The assay was immunoSEQ multiplex PCR, and TCRdb's table has in-frame clones only and misses some. This table holds more than 200,000 clones, 70% to 90% found once. The sample comprised PBMCs or T cells enriched from blood (not recorded which). The receptors stem from a woman in her fifties or sixties who had recovered from COVID-19.

This clone was seen a single time. The chain couples TRBV27 to TRBJ1-2; 7 bases line up with TRBD1. V lost 5 bases, J lost 5 bases, and 14 bases stayed unmatched. The CDR3 covers 16 residues. Germline V gene data show CDR1 as MNHEY and CDR2 as SMNVEV (reference sequence). CDR3 in amino acids: CASSLTGVKGSYGYTF. The CDR3 coding sequence is TGTGCCAGCAGTCTCACAGGGGTGAAAGGGTCTTATGGCTACACCTTC.

The chain combines TRBV30 with TRBJ1-2; D ambiguous. There are 15 residues in the CDR3. V shed 2 bases and J shed 4 bases, with 17 bases lying between them. Germline CDR1 reads GTSNPN; CDR2 reads SVGIG (reference sequence). CDR3 protein: CAWSNTGVRSYGYTF. The CDR3 DNA follows: TGTGCCTGGAGTAACACGGGAGTCCGCTCCTATGGCTACACCTTC.

The chain links TRBV7-2 to TRBJ1-1; a weak D match, TRBD1 (5 bases). The length of the CDR3 is 13 residues. Trimming pared 2 bases from V and 6 bases from J, leaving 10 bases between. Per germline, CDR1 SGHTA and CDR2 FQGNSA. The CDR3 coding sequence is TGTGCCAGCAGCTTAAGTAGGGGCTCTGAAGCTTTCTTT. Amino acids: CASSLSRGSEAFF.

This clone was seen only once. The V and J genes are TRBV11-2 and TRBJ2-7, with D perhaps TRBD2 (5 bases). V lost 1 base and J 2 bases, leaving 15 bases between the germline ends. The germline CDR1 and CDR2 sequences are SGHAT and FQNNGV. The CDR3 has 16 amino acids. Here the CDR3 reads CASSLAVGRPTYEQYF. CDR3 in DNA: TGTGCCAGCAGCTTAGCGGTGGGGAGACCAACCTACGAGCAGTACTTC.

This chain uses TRBV9 with TRBJ2-7; 7 nucleotides agree with TRBD2. The junction had 7 bases not matched to a gene; V was cut back by 0 bases and J by 4 bases. The CDR3 consists of 15 residues. CDR1 and CDR2 from the germline V gene are SGDLS and YYNGEE. DNA for the CDR3: TGTGCCAGCAGCGTAGCGGCGGGAGTTCTGTACGAGCAGTACTTC. It specifies CASSVAAGVLYEQYF.

The chain couples TRBV5-4 to TRBJ2-5; 10 bases fit TRBD2. This CDR3 has 15 residues. Germline values: CDR1 SGHNT, CDR2 YYREEE (reference sequence). V shed 0 bases and J 5 bases; nucleotides not matched to a gene: 4. The CDR3 nucleotides are TGTGCCAGCAGCTTGGCAGCGGGAGGGTGGGAGACCCAGTACTTC. It specifies CASSLAAGGWETQYF.

The chain joins TRBV27 to TRBJ2-1; D is unresolved. Germline V CDR1 and CDR2: MNHEY, SMNVEV (reference sequence). The CDR3 loop spans 14 amino acids. Between the trimmed V and J ends, which lost 3 bases and 5 bases, there was a span of 11 bases. DNA for the CDR3: TGTGCCAGCAGTTTCTCCTACTCTAACAATGAGCAGTTCTTC. It specifies CASSFSYSNNEQFF.

J is TRBJ2-1 and V is TRBV12-5; 9 bases are shared with TRBD2. CDR1 and CDR2 (germline): LGHNT, FRNRAP. The CDR3 spans 14 residues. V was pared by 2 bases and J by 6 bases, with 2 bases of the junction left unmatched. The CDR3 sequence: CASGLKTSGNEQFF. The CDR3 DNA follows: TGTGCTAGTGGTTTGAAGACTAGCGGCAATGAGCAGTTCTTC. Based on the CDR3 plus reference TRBV12-5 and TRBJ2-1, the full variable domain is DARVTQTPRHKVTEMGQEVTMRCQPILGHNTVFWYRQTMMQGLELLAYFRNRAPLDDSGMPKDRFSAEMPDATLATLKIQPSEPRDSAVYFCASGLKTSGNEQFFGPGTRLTVL.

This sequence joins TRBV7-2 and TRBJ2-3; 8 bases agree with TRBD1. This CDR3 contains 16 residues. V was pared by 5 bases and J by 1 base, with 8 bases of the junction left unmatched. Germline V gene data show CDR1 as SGHTA and CDR2 as FQGNSA. CDR3 protein: CASSTSRGQGTDTQYF. The DNA for the CDR3 is TGTGCCAGCAGCACCAGTAGGGGACAGGGCACAGATACGCAGTATTTT.

This clone showed up just once. The DNA for the CDR3 is TGTGCCAGCAGTGTGGGGCGCAATCAGCCCCAGCATTTT. Residues: CASSVGRNQPQHF. The rearrangement links TRBV5-6 to TRBJ1-5; tentative D call: TRBD1 (5 bases). V lost 5 bases and J 2 bases, leaving 8 bases between the germline ends. The CDR3 spans 13 residues. The germline CDR1 and CDR2 sequences are SGHDT and YYEEEE.

This clone was picked up one time. The chain employs TRBV18 and TRBJ1-4; maybe TRBD1 (5 bases). Trimming pared 1 base from V and 5 bases from J, leaving 11 bases between. The length of the CDR3 is 15 residues. In germline, CDR1 is KGHSH, CDR2 LQKENI. In DNA, the CDR3 is TGTGCCAGCTCACCACGACAGAATAGCAATGAAAAACTGTTTTTT. As protein: CASSPRQNSNEKLFF. The whole variable domain, remainder taken from reference TRBV18 and TRBJ1-4, is NAGVMQNPRHLVRRRGQEARLRCSPMKGHSHVYWYRQLPEEGLKFMVYLQKENIIDESGMPKERFSAEFPKEGPSILRIQQVVRGDSAAYFCASSPRQNSNEKLFFGSGTQLSVL.

V and J are TRBV28 and TRBJ2-5; maybe TRBD2 (5 bases). V lost 5 bases and J 3 bases, leaving 13 bases between the germline ends. The CDR3 has 14 amino acids. CDR1 is MDHEN and CDR2 is SYDVKM in the germline V gene. The DNA for the CDR3 is TGTGCCAGCAGTGAAACTAGTCGGGAAGAGACCCAGTACTTC. This translates into CASSETSREETQYF.

The V gene is TRBV11-2, the J gene TRBJ2-5; D is uncertain. CDR1 and CDR2 from the germline V gene are SGHAT and FQNNGV. The CDR3 covers 15 residues. Trimming stripped 1 base from V and 4 bases from J, with 13 bases between. The CDR3 DNA follows: TGTGCCAGCAGCTTAGGTCGCTTAGCTACAGAGACCCAGTACTTC. Translated, it gives CASSLGRLATETQYF. The full variable domain, with the rest looked up from reference TRBV11-2 and TRBJ2-5, is EAGVAQSPRYKIIEKRQSVAFWCNPISGHATLYWYQQILGQGPKLLIQFQNNGVVDDSQLPKDRFSAERLKGVDSTLKIQPAKLEDSAVYLCASSLGRLATETQYFGPGTRLLVL.

The rearrangement uses TRBV5-1 and TRBJ2-3; D remains ambiguous. Trimming pared 1 base from V and 4 bases from J, leaving 10 bases between. This CDR3 region has 14 residues. CDR1 and CDR2 from the germline V gene are SGHRS and YFSETQ. In DNA, the CDR3 is TGCGCCAGCAGCTTGAATGGTCGGGCAGATACGCAGTATTTT. Translation: CASSLNGRADTQYF.

The sample holds a few counts of this clone. The gene calls are TRBV5-5 and TRBJ1-3, with 8 positions matching TRBD1. The V gene's germline CDR1 is SGHKS and CDR2 YYEKEE (reference sequence). The V segment lost 5 bases and the J segment 3 bases; nucleotides outside the gene matches: 7. CDR3 length: 15 residues. CDR3 in DNA: TGTGCCAGCAGATCCGACAGGGGAGGTGGAAACACCATATATTTT. This gives the protein CASRSDRGGGNTIYF.

This clone has more than one count but fewer than ten. This rearrangement joins TRBV30 to TRBJ2-7, with D perhaps TRBD1 (6 bases). The CDR3 extends over 13 amino acids. Germline assignment: CDR1 GTSNPN and CDR2 SVGIG (reference sequence). V was cut by 3 bases and J by 1 base, with 10 bases left in between. The CDR3 protein is CAWRGARSYEQYF. In DNA, the CDR3 is TGTGCCTGGAGGGGGGCTCGGTCCTACGAGCAGTACTTC.

The CDR3 protein is CASSHGGLGEETQYF. The CDR3 DNA is TGTGCCAGTAGCCATGGGGGACTAGGGGAAGAGACCCAGTACTTC. This chain connects TRBV19 to TRBJ2-5, with TRBD2 matching over 8 bases. The CDR3 is 15 amino acids. In germline, CDR1 is LNHDA, CDR2 SQIVND (reference sequence). Germline trimming cut 6 bases from V and 3 bases from J; bases unmatched to any gene: 9.

The chain carries TRBV10-2 and TRBJ1-2, with D uncertain. Germline loops: CDR1 WSHSY, CDR2 SAAADI. The CDR3 length is 14 residues. V was cut by 2 bases and J by 2 bases, with 9 bases left in between. CDR3 residues: CASSEDILNYGYTF. The CDR3, as DNA: TGCGCCAGCAGTGAGGACATATTGAACTATGGCTACACCTTC.

The chain couples TRBV3-1 (or the pseudogene TRBV3-2) to TRBJ2-7, with 10 bases aligning to TRBD2. The CDR3 contains 13 residues. The germline CDR1 and CDR2 sequences are LGHDT and YNNKEL (reference sequence). Germline trimming cut 5 bases from V and 2 bases from J; bases unmatched to any gene: 0. The CDR3 coding sequence is TGTGCCAGCAGCGGACTAGCGGCCTACGAGCAGTACTTC. Protein sequence: CASSGLAAYEQYF.

The CDR3 loop is CASSYKESTEAFF. Here the CDR3 DNA reads TGTGCCAGCTCCTATAAAGAGAGCACTGAAGCTTTCTTT. The chain joins TRBV18 to TRBJ1-1, with D uncertain. The germline gives CDR1 KGHSH, CDR2 LQKENI. The CDR3 consists of 13 residues. Trimming stripped 6 bases from V and 4 bases from J, with 12 bases between.

The gene calls are TRBV19 and TRBJ1-1; possible D gene TRBD1, 5 bases. Trimming removed 6 bases from V and 1 base from J, with 18 bases in between. The CDR3 loop spans 16 amino acids. The germline gives CDR1 LNHDA, CDR2 SQIVND (reference sequence). The CDR3 spells CASSPRRATENTEAFF. The CDR3 DNA is TGTGCCAGTAGCCCTCGCCGGGCGACAGAGAACACTGAAGCTTTCTTT.

V is TRBV11-2 and J is TRBJ1-2; 8 nucleotides align to TRBD1. This CDR3 region has 15 residues. J gave up 6 bases and V 5 bases, and 11 bases lay outside the gene matches. Germline CDR1 is SGHAT and CDR2 is FQNNGV. The CDR3 DNA follows: TGTGCCAGCAGCCCCGGATCGGGGACAGGACATGGCTACACCTTC. Encoded protein: CASSPGSGTGHGYTF. The complete variable domain, with remaining parts taken from reference TRBV11-2 and TRBJ1-2, reads EAGVAQSPRYKIIEKRQSVAFWCNPISGHATLYWYQQILGQGPKLLIQFQNNGVVDDSQLPKDRFSAERLKGVDSTLKIQPAKLEDSAVYLCASSPGSGTGHGYTFGSGTRLTVV.

The chain carries TRBV5-4 and TRBJ2-7; tentatively, D is TRBD2 (6 bases). This CDR3 spans 16 amino acids. Germline CDR1 SGHNT, CDR2 YYREEE (reference sequence). The V end lost 4 bases, the J end lost 6 bases, and 23 bases lay between the germline ends. The CDR3 loop reads CASSPYASGGRFEQYF. As DNA, the CDR3 is TGTGCCAGCAGCCCATACGCCAGCGGTGGGAGGTTCGAGCAGTACTTC.

This chain connects TRBV7-3 to TRBJ2-3; 11 bases are shared with TRBD2. Germline CDR1 and CDR2: SGHTA and FQGTGA. The V and J ends lost 4 bases and 8 bases, in that order; junction bases with no gene match: 20. The CDR3 is made up of 19 amino acids. The DNA for the CDR3 is TGTGCCAGCAGCTCCCCGACCCCTTTGACTAGCGGGACGAAAGGTACGCAGTATTTT. This translates into CASSSPTPLTSGTKGTQYF.

The chain couples TRBV6-1 to TRBJ1-6; unclear D gene. Germline V gives CDR1 MNHNS, CDR2 SASEGT. The CDR3 has 18 amino acids. V shed 0 bases and J shed 2 bases, with 14 bases lying between them. The CDR3 region is CASSEAFRGVTYNSPLHF. The CDR3 DNA follows: TGTGCCAGCAGTGAAGCCTTTCGGGGAGTCACCTATAATTCACCCCTCCACTTT.

V is TRBV15 and J is TRBJ1-6; 8 bases are a match to TRBD1. Trimming cost V 0 bases and J 7 bases; bases outside gene matches: 2. CDR3 length: 15 amino acids. From germline, CDR1 is LNHNV and CDR2 YYDKDF (reference sequence). CDR3 coding DNA: TGTGCCACCAGCAGAGATCGACAGGGGAATTCACCCCTCCACTTT. This encodes CATSRDRQGNSPLHF.

The chain links TRBV9 to TRBJ2-7; 9 bases map to TRBD1. The trim removed 1 base at V and 0 bases at J, leaving 8 bases unmatched. The CDR3 is made up of 17 amino acids. The germline CDR1 and CDR2 sequences are SGDLS and YYNGEE. This CDR3 reads CASSVLWRDRASYEQYF. As DNA, the CDR3 is TGTGCCAGCAGCGTACTATGGAGGGACAGGGCCTCCTACGAGCAGTACTTC. Drawing the rest from reference TRBV9 and TRBJ2-7, the complete variable domain is DSGVTQTPKHLITATGQRVTLRCSPRSGDLSVYWYQQSLDQGLQFLIQYYNGEERAKGNILERFSAQQFPDLHSELNLSSLELGDSALYFCASSVLWRDRASYEQYFGPGTRLTVT.

This chain links TRBV7-2 with TRBJ1-4; D is perhaps TRBD1 (5 bases). There are 15 residues in the CDR3. Trimming pared 1 base from V and 7 bases from J, leaving 13 bases between. Germline V gene data show CDR1 as SGHTA and CDR2 as FQGNSA. The CDR3 reads CASSLGGGAGEKLFF. Here the CDR3 DNA reads TGTGCCAGCAGCTTAGGCGGGGGTGCTGGTGAAAAACTGTTTTTT. The full variable domain, its missing parts supplied by reference TRBV7-2 and TRBJ1-4, is GAGVSQSPSNKVTEKGKDVELRCDPISGHTALYWYRQSLGQGLEFLIYFQGNSAPDKSGLPSDRFSAERTGGSVSTLTIQRTQQEDSAVYLCASSLGGGAGEKLFFGSGTQLSVL.

The chain combines TRBV9 with TRBJ2-7; 9 positions agree with TRBD2. Germline-derived CDR1 and CDR2 are SGDLS and YYNGEE. With 0 bases clipped from V and 6 bases from J, the junction kept 7 bases outside the gene matches. The CDR3 runs to 15 residues. CDR3 nucleotides: TGTGCCAGCAGCGTAGCGGCTAGCGGGATGCTCGAGCAGTACTTC. The encoded protein is CASSVAASGMLEQYF.